This T cell receptor beta chain originates from a study of T cell responses to AZD1222 COVID-19 vaccine. Sequencing used immunoSEQ multiplex PCR; TCRdb keeps in-frame clones, though not all of them. This table holds 140,000 to 150,000 clones, about 93% found once. The length of the CDR3 is 17 residues. The germline gives CDR1 SGDLS, CDR2 YYNGEE. Trimming cost V 6 bases and J 0 bases, with 16 bases left between them. Sample: peripheral blood, taken on day 0 of AZD1222 vaccination. The receptor comes from an adult in good health. This chain links TRBV9 with TRBJ2-6; D perhaps matches TRBD1 (5 bases). CDR3 amino acids: CASNQQASISGANVLTF. In DNA, the CDR3 is TGTGCCAGCAACCAACAGGCCTCCATCTCTGGGGCCAACGTCCTGACTTTC.